This T cell receptor beta chain originates from a study of control samples from healthy donors and cancer patients. The table came from immunoSEQ multiplex PCR; TCRdb's copy has only in-frame clones and leaves some out. The table shows roughly 70,000 clones, with over 75% occurring only once. Trimming cost V 0 bases and J 2 bases, with 14 bases left between them. The CDR3 consists of 16 residues. Germline CDR1 is LGHNA and CDR2 is YSLEER. This TCR was sampled from a man between 50 and 59 years old in good health. This chain links TRBV4-3 with TRBJ2-7; a possible D gene is TRBD2 (6 bases). Specimen: blood. The CDR3, as DNA: TGCGCCAGCAGCCAAGATATCACCGGGGGACCCTACGAGCAGTACTTC. Translating it yields CASSQDITGGPYEQYF.